This passage covers 22 T cell receptor beta chains from one sample sequenced in a study of cytomegalovirus exposure and HLA in healthy donors. Here immunoSEQ multiplex PCR was the method, and the copy in TCRdb shows in-frame clones only, minus some. Of about 120,000 clones in the sample, around 90% were seen once. Source material: PBMCs. Receptors originate from a woman aged 18-29 years in good health and CMV-seronegative.

This clone was counted only a few times. The chain recombines TRBV18 with TRBJ2-5; the match to TRBD2 covers 9 bases. Germline trimming cut 3 bases from V and 4 bases from J; bases unmatched to any gene: 3. The CDR3 has 14 amino acids. The germline V gene has CDR1 KGHSH and CDR2 LQKENI. Here the CDR3 reads CASSPPLAGETQYF. DNA of the CDR3: TGTGCCAGCTCACCGCCACTAGCGGGAGAGACCCAGTACTTC.

This clone was counted a single time. This chain joins TRBV18 and TRBJ2-2; 11 nucleotides match TRBD1. The length of the CDR3 is 16 residues. The J segment lost 5 bases and the V segment lost 8 bases, leaving 10 bases of the junction unmatched. CDR1 and CDR2 (germline): KGHSH, LQKENI. The CDR3 sequence is CASQTGTGGRTGELFF. As DNA, the CDR3 is TGTGCCAGCCAAACGGGGACAGGGGGACGGACCGGGGAGCTGTTTTTT.

The rearrangement uses TRBV30 and TRBJ2-3, with D perhaps matching TRBD1 (6 bases). The CDR3 runs to 17 residues. CDR1 is GTSNPN, CDR2 SVGIG, per germline (reference sequence). V was trimmed by 0 bases and J by 4 bases, leaving 20 bases between them. CDR3 loop: CAWSVLGAVGRSDTQYF. The CDR3 DNA sequence: TGTGCCTGGAGTGTACTGGGGGCGGTTGGAAGGTCAGATACGCAGTATTTT. The variable domain in full, with the rest retrieved from reference TRBV30 and TRBJ2-3, is SQTIHQWPATLVQPVGSPLSLECTVEGTSNPNLYWYRQAAGRGLQLLFYSVGIGQISSEVPQNLSASRPQDRQFILSSKKLLLSDSGFYLCAWSVLGAVGRSDTQYFGPGTRLTVL.

The chain uses TRBV27 and TRBJ2-7; 11 bases line up with TRBD2. After removal of 4 bases from V and 1 base from J, the junction contained 6 bases not matched to a gene. Germline CDR1 and CDR2: MNHEY and SMNVEV (reference sequence). This CDR3 comprises 16 residues. CDR3 residues: CASSSRLAGPSYEQYF. The CDR3 DNA reads TGTGCCAGCAGTTCAAGACTAGCGGGACCTTCCTACGAGCAGTACTTC.

The V and J genes are TRBV13 and TRBJ2-7; 9 bases fit TRBD1. CDR3 length: 16 amino acids. The J segment lost 5 bases and the V segment lost 1 base, leaving 9 bases of the junction unmatched. Germline V gene lookup returns CDR1 PRHDT and CDR2 FYEKMQ (reference sequence). CDR3 sequence reads: CASSLVGTGGVDEQYF. Here the CDR3 DNA reads TGTGCCAGCAGCTTAGTCGGCACAGGGGGCGTGGACGAGCAGTACTTC.

The rearrangement uses TRBV5-4 and TRBJ2-1; 12 bases fit TRBD1. The CDR3 extends over 16 amino acids. Unmatched junction bases numbered 6, after V lost 5 bases and J lost 3 bases. Germline values: CDR1 SGHNT, CDR2 YYREEE (reference sequence). The CDR3 DNA is TGTGCCAGCAGTCGGGGGACAGGGGGCTTCTACAATGAGCAGTTCTTC. The encoded protein is CASSRGTGGFYNEQFF.

V is TRBV30 and J is TRBJ2-7; 7 bases agree with TRBD1. The ends lost 4 bases at V and 6 bases at J; junction bases unmatched: 12. CDR1 GTSNPN and CDR2 SVGIG come from the germline V gene (reference sequence). This CDR3 region has 14 residues. The CDR3 loop is CAWTIRKGGGEQYF. The DNA of the CDR3 is TGTGCCTGGACCATTCGGAAAGGGGGCGGCGAGCAGTACTTC.

The chain couples TRBV10-2 to TRBJ2-5; 10 nucleotides line up with TRBD1. V shed 5 bases and J 5 bases; nucleotides not matched to a gene: 8. Germline V gives CDR1 WSHSY, CDR2 SAAADI. The CDR3 extends over 15 amino acids. The CDR3 reads CASSPGQGILETQYF. DNA of the CDR3: TGCGCCAGCAGTCCGGGACAGGGGATTTTGGAGACCCAGTACTTC.

The CDR3 DNA follows: TGTGCCAGCAGTCAACTGACAGGGGGAGGCGAGCAGTACTTC. Its protein product is CASSQLTGGGEQYF. This chain links TRBV27 with TRBJ2-7; 9 nucleotides line up with TRBD1. J lost 6 bases, V lost 5 bases, and 8 bases had no gene match. Germline V CDR1 and CDR2: MNHEY, SMNVEV (reference sequence). The CDR3 consists of 14 residues.

The gene calls are TRBV5-4 and TRBJ1-1, with 10 bases that match TRBD1. Looked up from germline, CDR1 is SGHNT and CDR2 is YYREEE (reference sequence). After removal of 4 bases from V and 13 bases from J, the junction contained 7 bases not matched to a gene. The CDR3 loop spans 12 amino acids. The CDR3 DNA follows: TGTGCCAGCAGCGGGACAGGGGATATGCTTTTCTTT. Translating it yields CASSGTGDMLFF.

This chain uses TRBV7-3 with TRBJ2-1; 8 nucleotides match TRBD2. The germline V gene encodes CDR1 SGHTA and CDR2 FQGTGA. The CDR3 is made up of 15 amino acids. V was clipped by 3 bases and J by 6 bases; unmatched bases: 7. The CDR3 nucleotides are TGTGCCAGCAGCTTCAACGTAGCGGGACCCAATGAGCAGTTCTTC. Its translation: CASSFNVAGPNEQFF.

CDR3 nucleotide sequence: TGTGCCAGCAGCTTATACTCCGGGACAGTCCAAGAGACCCAGTACTTC. Translating it yields CASSLYSGTVQETQYF. This chain connects TRBV7-2 to TRBJ2-5; 7 bases agree with TRBD1. This CDR3 has 16 amino acids. Per germline, CDR1 SGHTA and CDR2 FQGNSA. V shed 2 bases, J shed 1 base, and the junction held 7 bases outside the gene matches.

V and J are TRBV4-1 and TRBJ2-7; 11 bases line up with TRBD2. V lost 7 bases and J lost 4; bases outside the gene matches: 9. This CDR3 has 15 residues. Germline CDR1 is MGHRA and CDR2 is YSYEKL. The CDR3 sequence is CASTLGTSGDYEQYF. The CDR3 DNA follows: TGCGCCAGCACCTTAGGGACTAGCGGTGATTACGAGCAGTACTTC.

In regard to this clone: One end of the junction does not line up with germline, which may come from a read error. The chain is built from TRBV25-1 and TRBJ2-5, with 10 bases fitting TRBD2. This CDR3 contains 13 residues. Per the germline V gene, CDR1 is MGHDK and CDR2 is SYGVNS. Written as DNA, the CDR3 is TGTGCCAGCAGTGAACCCCAGCGGGGGGGCTATAACTTC. Translation: CASSEPQRGGYNF.

This sequence joins TRBV28 and TRBJ2-1, with a tentative D call TRBD1 (6 bases). The germline V and J ends were trimmed by 8 bases and 1 base, with 15 bases remaining between them. Per germline, CDR1 MDHEN and CDR2 SYDVKM. The CDR3 has 15 amino acids. The CDR3 region has the DNA TGTGCCAGCCGCAGGGACACTACTTCCTACAATGAGCAGTTCTTC. Protein sequence: CASRRDTTSYNEQFF.

The V gene is TRBV28, the J gene TRBJ1-4; D is unresolved. V lost 2 bases, J lost 7 bases, and 2 bases lay in between. Looked up from germline, CDR1 is MDHEN and CDR2 is SYDVKM. CDR3 length: 11 amino acids. CDR3 protein: CASSLREKLFF. For the CDR3, the DNA is TGTGCCAGCAGTTTACGTGAAAAACTGTTTTTT.

The chain links TRBV7-9 to TRBJ1-1, with TRBD1 identical over 8 bases. The CDR3 runs to 17 residues. V lost 8 bases, J lost 0 bases, and 14 bases stayed unmatched. Germline V CDR1 and CDR2: SEHNR, FQNEAQ (reference sequence). CDR3: CASHSATGGPLNTEAFF. CDR3 in DNA: TGTGCCAGCCACTCCGCTACAGGGGGACCTTTGAACACTGAAGCTTTCTTT.

The chain is built from TRBV19 and TRBJ2-7; D is uncertain. With 5 bases removed from V and 0 bases from J, the gap between germline ends came to 11 bases. CDR1 is LNHDA, CDR2 SQIVND, per germline (reference sequence). The CDR3 has 14 residues. CDR3 region: CASSQTPTSYEQYF. For the CDR3, the DNA is TGTGCCAGTAGTCAGACTCCTACCTCCTACGAGCAGTACTTC.

CDR3 residues: CASPKGGHTGELFF. DNA of the CDR3: TGTGCCAGCCCCAAGGGAGGGCACACCGGGGAGCTGTTTTTT. V usage is TRBV6-1 and J usage is TRBJ2-2; 7 nucleotides line up with TRBD2. The CDR3 totals 14 residues. Trimming removed 8 bases from V and 3 bases from J; junction bases left unmatched: 6. The V gene's germline CDR1 is MNHNS and CDR2 SASEGT.

V gene TRBV28 combines with J gene TRBJ2-3; D might be TRBD1 (5 bases). CDR1 and CDR2 from the germline V gene are MDHEN and SYDVKM. This CDR3 region has 19 residues. V lost 4 bases to trimming and J lost 2 bases, with 25 bases between them. The CDR3 DNA sequence: TGTGCCAGCAGTTCTTACAGGCTCACCCGCGCTCAAAACACAGATACGCAGTATTTT. Amino acids: CASSSYRLTRAQNTDTQYF.

This chain joins TRBV28 and TRBJ1-5; 8 bases are shared with TRBD1. Germline CDR1 MDHEN, CDR2 SYDVKM. With 0 bases clipped from V and 0 bases from J, the junction kept 4 bases outside the gene matches. The CDR3 sequence is 17 residues long. CDR3 in amino acids: CASSLWTGDDSNQPQHF. In nucleotides, the CDR3 is TGTGCCAGCAGTTTATGGACAGGGGACGATAGCAATCAGCCCCAGCATTTT. The full variable domain, with the rest looked up from reference TRBV28 and TRBJ1-5, is DVKVTQSSRYLVKRTGEKVFLECVQDMDHENMFWYRQDPGLGLRLIYFSYDVKMKEKGDIPEGYSVSREKKERFSLILESASTNQTSMYLCASSLWTGDDSNQPQHFGDGTRLSIL.

J is TRBJ1-1 and V is TRBV6-6, with TRBD1 as a possible D gene (6 bases). Trimming stripped 0 bases from V and 3 bases from J, with 11 bases between. The length of the CDR3 is 15 residues. Germline CDR1 and CDR2: MNHNY and SVGAGI (reference sequence). CDR3 residues: CASSYSTGGDTEAFF. The CDR3 coding sequence is TGTGCCAGCAGTTACTCGACTGGGGGCGACACTGAAGCTTTCTTT.